The present T cell receptor (beta chain) was sequenced within a study of blood T cell repertoires in COVID-19. Turning to the study itself: The origin of the acute and convalescent COVID-19 samples was the United States, Italy and Spain.

In the study's own analysis: Counts of nucleated cells, estimated from reference gene primer amplification, were obtained. Produced via immunoSEQ multiplex PCR; TCRdb's table is partial and in-frame only. V, J and clone size derive from that table, while D and trimming were established from the DNA sequence. Of fewer than 85,000 clones detected, about 70% appear once; the ten largest clones hold roughly 20%. This sequence was found in a woman of 80 years or more with active or convalescent COVID-19. Sequences were obtained from peripheral blood.

The CDR3: CASIRQGDMNTEAFF. The CDR3 region has the DNA TGTGCCAGCATTAGACAGGGTGATATGAACACTGAAGCTTTCTTT. The chain links TRBV6-5 to TRBJ1-1, with 7 bases aligning to TRBD1. Germline V gene data show CDR1 as MNHEY and CDR2 as SVGAGI. There are 15 residues in the CDR3. V lost 7 bases and J lost 0; bases outside the gene matches: 8.